Below are 26 T cell receptor beta chains sequenced from a single sample in a study of cytomegalovirus exposure and HLA in healthy donors. Amplification used 60 Vbeta primers and 13 Jbeta primers. Profiled with immunoSEQ multiplex PCR; TCRdb holds only in-frame clones, not every one. The sample shows about 150,000 clones, about 9.1% of them seen only once. Sequenced material: PBMCs. The receptors were gathered from a woman aged 40 to 50 in good health and CMV-seropositive.

This clone was found a few times. This chain uses TRBV7-2 with TRBJ2-1; TRBD2 aligns across 11 bases. V was pared by 2 bases and J by 4 bases, with 1 base of the junction left unmatched. CDR3 length equals 15 residues. Germline V CDR1 and CDR2: SGHTA, FQGNSA. As DNA, the CDR3 is TGTGCCAGCAGCTTAAGACTAGCGGGATACAATGAGCAGTTCTTC. Protein: CASSLRLAGYNEQFF.

There are a few counts of this clone. The junction does not match germline at one end; this may be a read error. V usage is TRBV5-6 and J usage is TRBJ2-7, with 7 nucleotides matching TRBD1. The CDR3 covers 15 residues. CDR1 SGHDT and CDR2 YYEEEE come from the germline V gene. The chain's CDR3 is CASTLVGQSSYEQYF. CDR3 coding DNA: TGTGCCAGCACCTTGGTGGGACAGAGCTCCTACGAGCAGTACTTC.

In its sample, this clone was seen a few times. The J gene is TRBJ2-5, the V gene TRBV6-5, with D tentatively TRBD2 (6 bases). V lost 6 bases and J lost 5, with 16 bases in between. This CDR3 spans 14 amino acids. Germline V CDR1 and CDR2: MNHEY, SVGAGI. The CDR3 DNA follows: TGTGCCAGCAGCCAGGGAGGTGGGTTGGAGACCCAGTACTTC. Its translation is CASSQGGGLETQYF.

This clone has more than one count but fewer than ten. The gene calls are TRBV5-4 and TRBJ2-5; TRBD1 matches 9 bases. The V and J ends lost 3 bases and 3 bases, in that order; junction bases with no gene match: 3. The germline V gene encodes CDR1 SGHNT and CDR2 YYREEE (reference sequence). There are 14 residues in the CDR3. CDR3: CASSWTGVEETQYF. The CDR3 DNA reads as TGTGCCAGCAGCTGGACAGGGGTGGAAGAGACCCAGTACTTC.

The chain employs TRBV7-2 and TRBJ2-7; 7 bases agree with TRBD1. V lost 0 bases to trimming and J lost 3 bases; unmatched junction nucleotides: 8. CDR3 length: 16 amino acids. Germline V gives CDR1 SGHTA, CDR2 FQGNSA. This CDR3 reads CASSLAGQAYIYEQYF. CDR3 DNA: TGTGCCAGCAGCTTAGCCGGACAGGCTTACATCTACGAGCAGTACTTC.

A few counts support this clone. The chain has TRBV7-2 and TRBJ2-7; D possibly corresponds to TRBD1 (6 bases). V gave up 2 bases and J gave up 3 bases, with 14 bases separating them. Germline-derived CDR1 and CDR2 are SGHTA and FQGNSA. This CDR3 is 15 amino acids long. The CDR3 region is CASSLTSTGSYEQYF. DNA for the CDR3: TGTGCCAGCAGCTTAACATCTACAGGGAGCTACGAGCAGTACTTC.

The CDR3 coding sequence is TGTGCCAGCAGCACAGACAGGGGCCATGGCTACACCTTC. Protein sequence: CASSTDRGHGYTF. V and J are TRBV7-9 and TRBJ1-2; 8 bases match TRBD1. The CDR3 sequence is 13 residues long. V gave up 5 bases and J gave up 6 bases; unmatched junction bases: 5. CDR1 SEHNR and CDR2 FQNEAQ come from the germline V gene (reference sequence).

A note on this clone: At one end the junction does not follow the germline gene, possibly because of a read error. The chain combines TRBV19 with TRBJ1-5; D is undetermined. Germline loops: CDR1 LNHDA, CDR2 SQIVND (reference sequence). The CDR3 has 13 residues. The chain's CDR3 is CASSIGPGEPKHF. The DNA of the CDR3 is TGTGCCAGTAGTATAGGTCCTGGTGAGCCCAAGCATTTT.

This clone was counted between two and nine times. The chain recombines TRBV5-4 with TRBJ1-6, with D possibly being TRBD1 (6 bases). This CDR3 spans 16 amino acids. V was cut by 3 bases and J by 11 bases, with 21 bases left in between. CDR1 is SGHNT, CDR2 YYREEE, per germline (reference sequence). Here the CDR3 reads CASSWGGGTTGPPLHF. DNA for the CDR3: TGTGCCAGCAGCTGGGGGGGTGGGACAACGGGTCCACCCCTCCACTTT.

J is TRBJ1-5 and V is TRBV9; D perhaps matches TRBD1 (6 bases). There are 14 residues in the CDR3. Germline CDR1 reads SGDLS; CDR2 reads YYNGEE. V was pared by 1 base and J by 3 bases, with 8 bases between. The DNA for the CDR3 is TGTGCCAGCAGCGTATCAGGGGACAATCAGCCCCAGCATTTT. It is translated as CASSVSGDNQPQHF.

This clone has more than one count but fewer than ten. The chain carries TRBV7-9 and TRBJ2-1; tentatively, D is TRBD1 (6 bases). V lost 5 bases and J 6 bases, leaving 11 bases between the germline ends. The CDR3 sequence is 13 residues long. CDR1 SEHNR and CDR2 FQNEAQ come from the germline V gene (reference sequence). The DNA for the CDR3 is TGTGCCAGCAGCACCCAGGGGTTCAATGAGCAGTTCTTC. This gives the protein CASSTQGFNEQFF.

This chain uses TRBV11-2 with TRBJ2-5; possible D gene TRBD1, 6 bases. The CDR3 totals 14 residues. Germline CDR1 reads SGHAT; CDR2 reads FQNNGV. The V and J ends lost 1 base and 5 bases respectively, with 11 bases between them. CDR3 sequence (DNA): TGTGCCAGCAGCTTAGTTACAGGGCCGGAGACCCAGTACTTC. This translates into CASSLVTGPETQYF.

The chain joins TRBV21-1 to TRBJ1-6. TRBV21-1 is assigned pseudogene status. The CDR3 loop spans 11 amino acids. CDR3 in DNA: TGTGTTGGGACTGGTTATTCACCCCTCCACTTT. Amino acids: CVGTGYSPLHF.

This clone has a handful of counts. CDR3 in amino acids: CATSTQGREETGELFF. CDR3 nucleotide sequence: TGTGCCACCTCTACCCAGGGGAGAGAAGAAACCGGGGAGCTGTTTTTT. The chain couples TRBV2 to TRBJ2-2; perhaps TRBD1 as D (6 bases). Germline CDR1 SNHLY, CDR2 FYNNEI. V was clipped by 10 bases and J by 5 bases, with 23 bases between them. The CDR3 has 16 residues.

The chain uses TRBV19 and TRBJ2-3, with 9 bases lining up with TRBD1. Germline values: CDR1 LNHDA, CDR2 SQIVND (reference sequence). The trim removed 10 bases at V and 2 bases at J, leaving 7 bases unmatched. CDR3 size: 14 residues. The CDR3 DNA sequence: TGTGCCACCTCCGGGACAGGGTACACAGATACGCAGTATTTT. Its translation: CATSGTGYTDTQYF.

The chain recombines TRBV11-2 with TRBJ2-5; D gene unclear. The CDR3 runs to 15 residues. Trimming took off 1 base at V and 4 bases at J, with 13 bases between the two ends. The germline V gene has CDR1 SGHAT and CDR2 FQNNGV. The DNA for the CDR3 is TGTGCCAGCAGCTTAGGGGTTGATAGCTTAGAGACCCAGTACTTC. This sequence encodes CASSLGVDSLETQYF.

The chain links TRBV6-6 to TRBJ2-5, with 12 bases aligning to TRBD1. Germline V lookup: CDR1 MNHNY, CDR2 SVGAGI (reference sequence). Trimming removed 5 bases from V and 5 bases from J; junction bases left unmatched: 6. CDR3 length: 15 amino acids. CDR3 protein: CASSVGQGAGETQYF. As DNA, the CDR3 is TGTGCCAGCAGTGTGGGACAGGGGGCGGGGGAGACCCAGTACTTC.

This clone was counted only a few times. The chain uses TRBV4-1 and TRBJ2-2, with D perhaps matching TRBD2 (6 bases). CDR1 and CDR2 (germline): MGHRA, YSYEKL. The CDR3 extends over 15 amino acids. The V end lost 3 bases, the J end lost 7 bases, and 15 bases lay between the germline ends. The CDR3 sequence is CASSHEGLLIGELFF. The CDR3 DNA reads TGCGCCAGCAGCCATGAGGGACTGCTAATCGGGGAGCTGTTTTTT.

This clone was seen a handful of times. V gene TRBV6-1 combines with J gene TRBJ2-7, with TRBD2 matching 12 bases. CDR3 length: 15 amino acids. CDR1 is MNHNS and CDR2 is SASEGT in the germline V gene. V trimming: 4 bases; J trimming: 3 bases; junction bases outside the gene matches: 4. CDR3 nucleotide sequence: TGTGCCAGCAGTGCCTGGACTAGCGGGGTCTACGAGCAGTACTTC. Translating gives CASSAWTSGVYEQYF.

V gene TRBV5-1 combines with J gene TRBJ2-2; D is unclear. The V end lost 3 bases, the J end lost 0 bases, and 12 bases lay between the germline ends. The germline V gene encodes CDR1 SGHRS and CDR2 YFSETQ. There are 16 residues in the CDR3. As DNA, the CDR3 is TGCGCCAGCAGCTCAGACTTGCCCGCGAACACCGGGGAGCTGTTTTTT. The encoded protein is CASSSDLPANTGELFF.

This clone was seen more than once but under ten times. The gene calls are TRBV9 and TRBJ1-1; TRBD1 matches 9 bases. This CDR3 contains 15 residues. Germline-derived CDR1 and CDR2 are SGDLS and YYNGEE. V was pared by 4 bases and J by 4 bases, with 8 bases of the junction left unmatched. The CDR3: CASSPTGGWGTEAFF. For the CDR3, the DNA is TGTGCCAGCAGCCCCACAGGGGGCTGGGGCACTGAAGCTTTCTTT.

The chain couples TRBV5-6 to TRBJ2-2; D perhaps matches TRBD1 (5 bases). This CDR3 comprises 16 residues. The V gene lost 0 bases and the J gene lost 1 base, with 10 bases spanning the gap. Germline values: CDR1 SGHDT, CDR2 YYEEEE. The CDR3 sequence: CASSLVETENTGELFF. CDR3 sequence (DNA): TGTGCCAGCAGCTTGGTCGAGACAGAGAACACCGGGGAGCTGTTTTTT.

The chain has TRBV5-1 and TRBJ1-2; TRBD1 matches at 7 bases. The CDR3 spans 14 residues. The germline CDR1 and CDR2 sequences are SGHRS and YFSETQ. V was clipped by 7 bases and J by 8 bases; unmatched bases: 14. CDR3 sequence: CASGPTGQMRGYTF. DNA for the CDR3: TGCGCCAGCGGCCCGACAGGGCAAATGAGGGGCTACACCTTC.

This chain joins TRBV7-2 and TRBJ1-6; TRBD1 matches at 7 bases. V lost 5 bases to trimming and J lost 6 bases; unmatched junction nucleotides: 4. There are 14 residues in the CDR3. Germline CDR1 reads SGHTA; CDR2 reads FQGNSA. The CDR3 loop reads CASSQGQSNSPLHF. DNA of the CDR3: TGTGCCAGCAGCCAGGGACAGTCTAATTCACCCCTCCACTTT. Combining the CDR3 with reference TRBV7-2 and TRBJ1-6 gives the whole variable domain GAGVSQSPSNKVTEKGKDVELRCDPISGHTALYWYRQSLGQGLEFLIYFQGNSAPDKSGLPSDRFSAERTGGSVSTLTIQRTQQEDSAVYLCASSQGQSNSPLHFGNGTRLTVT.

The J gene is TRBJ2-7, the V gene TRBV5-4, with 9 bases that match TRBD2. V lost 0 bases to trimming and J lost 2 bases; unmatched junction nucleotides: 3. Germline V gives CDR1 SGHNT, CDR2 YYREEE (reference sequence). CDR3 length: 15 amino acids. CDR3 residues: CASSLGLAETYEQYF. The CDR3 DNA reads TGTGCCAGCAGCTTGGGACTAGCGGAGACCTACGAGCAGTACTTC.

This clone has just a few counts. J is TRBJ2-3 and V is TRBV7-9; D unclear. Germline-derived CDR1 and CDR2 are SEHNR and FQNEAQ (reference sequence). The CDR3 sequence is 15 residues long. Trimming removed 5 bases from V and 1 base from J, with 13 bases in between. CDR3 coding DNA: TGTGCCAGCAGCCGATTTAGCCACCGCACAGATACGCAGTATTTT. This sequence encodes CASSRFSHRTDTQYF.